The rows below give T cell receptor beta chains drawn from one sample of a study of T cell responses to AZD1222 COVID-19 vaccine. Repertoires were generated with immunoSEQ multiplex PCR, while TCRdb's copy carries only in-frame clones and drops some. The sample consists of roughly 110,000 clones, roughly 90% of them appearing once. Material: peripheral blood, obtained on day 0 of AZD1222 vaccination. The source is an adult in good health. The CDR3 runs from the conserved cysteine through the conserved F or W. A D gene is named only where the DNA matches it firmly. Clone size is stated in some rows and not others, as once, few, many or a class when expanded.

clone_size: NA
v_call: TRBV4-1
d_call: TRBD2
j_call: TRBJ2-5
cdr3_aa: CASSQEVAGTQETQYF
cdr3_nt: TGCGCCAGCAGCCAAGAGGTAGCGGGGACACAAGAGACCCAGTACTTC

clone_size: NA
v_call: TRBV23-1
d_call: TRBD2
j_call: TRBJ2-3
cdr3_aa: CASSQVGLAGTDTQYF
cdr3_nt: TGCGCCAGCAGTCAGGTGGGACTAGCGGGCACAGATACGCAGTATTTT

clone_size: NA
v_call: TRBV6-6
d_call: TRBD1
j_call: TRBJ1-5
cdr3_aa: CASSGTGMVNQPQHF
cdr3_nt: TGTGCCAGCAGTGGGACAGGGATGGTCAATCAGCCCCAGCATTTT

clone_size: once
v_call: TRBV5-6
d_call: NA
j_call: TRBJ1-1
cdr3_aa: CASSFPRLNTEAFF
cdr3_nt: TGTGCCAGCAGCTTTCCGAGGCTGAACACTGAAGCTTTCTTT

clone_size: NA
v_call: TRBV5-4
d_call: NA
j_call: TRBJ1-1
cdr3_aa: CASSLRENTEAFF
cdr3_nt: TGTGCCAGCAGCTTGAGGGAGAACACTGAAGCTTTCTTT

clone_size: NA
v_call: TRBV4-3
d_call: TRBD1
j_call: TRBJ1-2
cdr3_aa: CASSQGQGGNYGYTF
cdr3_nt: TGCGCCAGCAGCCAAGGACAGGGAGGTAACTATGGCTACACCTTC

clone_size: NA
v_call: TRBV7-2
d_call: NA
j_call: TRBJ2-1
cdr3_aa: CASSLDLTNEQFF
cdr3_nt: TGTGCCAGCAGCTTGGACCTCACGAATGAGCAGTTCTTC

clone_size: few
v_call: TRBV7-9
d_call: NA
j_call: TRBJ2-7
cdr3_aa: CASSLGSYEQYF
cdr3_nt: TGTGCCAGCAGCTTAGGGTCGTACGAGCAGTACTTC

clone_size: few
v_call: TRBV20-1
d_call: NA
j_call: TRBJ2-1
cdr3_aa: CSASITSANEQFF
cdr3_nt: TGCAGTGCTAGTATAACTAGTGCGAATGAGCAGTTCTTC

clone_size: NA
v_call: TRBV4-3
d_call: TRBD2
j_call: TRBJ2-1
cdr3_aa: CASSQGTSSYNEQFF
cdr3_nt: TGCGCCAGCAGCCAGGGGACTAGCTCCTACAATGAGCAGTTCTTC

clone_size: once
v_call: TRBV9
d_call: TRBD1
j_call: TRBJ1-2
cdr3_aa: CASSETGTGNYGYTF
cdr3_nt: TGTGCCAGCAGCGAAACCGGGACAGGGAACTATGGCTACACCTTC

clone_size: once
v_call: TRBV18
d_call: NA
j_call: TRBJ1-1
cdr3_aa: CASSTQYTEAFF
cdr3_nt: TGTGCCAGCTCAACACAATACACTGAAGCTTTCTTT

clone_size: NA
v_call: TRBV14
d_call: TRBD2
j_call: TRBJ2-5
cdr3_aa: CASSPKRTSGGRPQETQYF
cdr3_nt: TGTGCCAGCAGCCCCAAACGGACTAGCGGGGGGCGACCCCAAGAGACCCAGTACTTC

clone_size: NA
v_call: TRBV18
d_call: NA
j_call: TRBJ1-4
cdr3_aa: CASSPLGRDNEKLFF
cdr3_nt: TGTGCCAGCTCACCACTAGGACGGGATAATGAAAAACTGTTTTTT

clone_size: NA
v_call: TRBV19
d_call: TRBD1
j_call: TRBJ1-2
cdr3_aa: CASVLTGTVFPYGYTF
cdr3_nt: TGTGCCAGTGTATTAACCGGGACAGTCTTTCCATATGGCTACACCTTC

clone_size: NA
v_call: TRBV24-1
d_call: TRBD1
j_call: TRBJ2-1
cdr3_aa: CATSDLTRDRDNEQFF
cdr3_nt: TGTGCCACCAGTGATTTGACCCGGGACAGGGACAATGAGCAGTTCTTC

clone_size: NA
v_call: TRBV6-4
d_call: NA
j_call: TRBJ2-6
cdr3_aa: CASSPEPSGANVLTF
cdr3_nt: TGTGCCAGCAGCCCCGAACCCTCTGGGGCCAACGTCCTGACTTTC